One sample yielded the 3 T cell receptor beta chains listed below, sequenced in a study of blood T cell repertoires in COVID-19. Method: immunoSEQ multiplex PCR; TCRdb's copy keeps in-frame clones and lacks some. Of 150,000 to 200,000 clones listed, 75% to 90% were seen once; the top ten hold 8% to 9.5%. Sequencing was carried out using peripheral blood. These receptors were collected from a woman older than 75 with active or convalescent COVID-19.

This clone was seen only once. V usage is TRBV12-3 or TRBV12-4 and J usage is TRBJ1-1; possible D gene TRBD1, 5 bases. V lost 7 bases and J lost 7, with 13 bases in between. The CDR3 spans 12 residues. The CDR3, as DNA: TGTGCCAGCACTCTCGGGAGGGGTGAAGCTTTCTTT. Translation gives CASTLGRGEAFF.

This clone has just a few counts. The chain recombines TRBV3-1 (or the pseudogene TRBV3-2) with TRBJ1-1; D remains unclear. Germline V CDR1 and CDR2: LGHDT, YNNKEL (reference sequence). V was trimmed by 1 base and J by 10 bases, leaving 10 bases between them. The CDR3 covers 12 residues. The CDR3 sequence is CASSQGGGGAFF. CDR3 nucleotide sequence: TGTGCCAGCAGCCAAGGAGGAGGAGGAGCTTTCTTT.

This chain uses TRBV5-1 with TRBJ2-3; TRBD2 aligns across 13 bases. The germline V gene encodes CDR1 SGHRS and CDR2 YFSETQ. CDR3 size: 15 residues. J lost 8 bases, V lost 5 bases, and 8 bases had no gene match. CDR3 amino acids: CASRTSGGVHGTQYF. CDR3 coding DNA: TGCGCCAGCAGAACTAGCGGGGGGGTTCACGGTACGCAGTATTTT.